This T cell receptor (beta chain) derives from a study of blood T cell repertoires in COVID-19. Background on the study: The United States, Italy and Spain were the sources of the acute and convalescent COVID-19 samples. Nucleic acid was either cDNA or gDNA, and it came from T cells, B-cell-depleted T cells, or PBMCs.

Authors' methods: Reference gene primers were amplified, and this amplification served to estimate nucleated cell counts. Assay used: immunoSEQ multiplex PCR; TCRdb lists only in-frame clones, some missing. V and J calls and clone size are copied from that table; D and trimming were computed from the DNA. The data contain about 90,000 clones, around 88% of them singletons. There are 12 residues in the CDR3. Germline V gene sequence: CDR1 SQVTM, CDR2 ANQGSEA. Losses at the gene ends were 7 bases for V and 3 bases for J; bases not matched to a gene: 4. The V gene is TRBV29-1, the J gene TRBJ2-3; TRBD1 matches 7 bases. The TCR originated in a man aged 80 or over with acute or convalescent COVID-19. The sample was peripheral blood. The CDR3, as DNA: TGCAGCGACAAGACAGGGACAGATACGCAGTATTTT. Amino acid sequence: CSDKTGTDTQYF.